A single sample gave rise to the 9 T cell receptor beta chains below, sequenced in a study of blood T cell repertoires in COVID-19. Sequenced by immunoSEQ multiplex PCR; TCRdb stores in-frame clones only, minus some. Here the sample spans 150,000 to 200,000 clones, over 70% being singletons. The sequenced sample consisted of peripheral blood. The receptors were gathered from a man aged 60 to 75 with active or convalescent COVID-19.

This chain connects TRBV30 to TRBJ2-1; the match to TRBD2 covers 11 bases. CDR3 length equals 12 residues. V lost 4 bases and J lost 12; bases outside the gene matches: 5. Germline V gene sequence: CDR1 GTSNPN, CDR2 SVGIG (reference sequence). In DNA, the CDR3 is TGTGCCTGGACTTTAGCGGGAGGGGTGCAGTTCTTC. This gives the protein CAWTLAGGVQFF.

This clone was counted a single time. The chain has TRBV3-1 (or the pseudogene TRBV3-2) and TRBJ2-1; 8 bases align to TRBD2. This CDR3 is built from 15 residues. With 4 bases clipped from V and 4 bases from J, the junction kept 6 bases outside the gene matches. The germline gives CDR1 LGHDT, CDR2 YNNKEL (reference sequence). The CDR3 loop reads CASSRISGRYNEQFF. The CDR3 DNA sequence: TGTGCCAGCAGCCGGATAAGCGGGAGATACAATGAGCAGTTCTTC.

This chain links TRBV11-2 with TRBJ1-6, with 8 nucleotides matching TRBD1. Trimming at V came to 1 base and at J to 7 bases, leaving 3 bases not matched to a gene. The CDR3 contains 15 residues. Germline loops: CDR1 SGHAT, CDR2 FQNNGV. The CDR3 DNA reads TGTGCCAGCAGCTTAGGGACAGGGAAAAATTCACCCCTCCACTTT. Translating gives CASSLGTGKNSPLHF.

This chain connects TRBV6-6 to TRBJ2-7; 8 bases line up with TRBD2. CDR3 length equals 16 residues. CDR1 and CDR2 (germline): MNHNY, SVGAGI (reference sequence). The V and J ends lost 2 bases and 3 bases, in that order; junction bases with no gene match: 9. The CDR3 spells CASSYPQREYFYEQYF. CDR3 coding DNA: TGTGCCAGCAGTTACCCCCAGCGGGAGTACTTCTACGAGCAGTACTTC.

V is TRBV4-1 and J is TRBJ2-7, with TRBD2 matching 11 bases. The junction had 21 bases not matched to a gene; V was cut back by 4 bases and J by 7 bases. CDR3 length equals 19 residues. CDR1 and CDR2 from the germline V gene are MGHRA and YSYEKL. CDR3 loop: CASSPTSGLAGDDGVEQYF. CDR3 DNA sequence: TGCGCCAGCAGCCCCACCAGCGGACTAGCGGGCGACGATGGAGTTGAGCAGTACTTC.

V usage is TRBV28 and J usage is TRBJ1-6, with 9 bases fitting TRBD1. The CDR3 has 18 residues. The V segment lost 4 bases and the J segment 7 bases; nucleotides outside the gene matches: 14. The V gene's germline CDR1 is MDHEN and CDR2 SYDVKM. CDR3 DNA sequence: TGTGCCAGCAGTTCGGAGACAGGGGGGACTTATTGGAATTCACCCCTCCACTTT. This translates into CASSSETGGTYWNSPLHF. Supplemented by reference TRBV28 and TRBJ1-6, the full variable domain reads DVKVTQSSRYLVKRTGEKVFLECVQDMDHENMFWYRQDPGLGLRLIYFSYDVKMKEKGDIPEGYSVSREKKERFSLILESASTNQTSMYLCASSSETGGTYWNSPLHFGNGTRLTVT.

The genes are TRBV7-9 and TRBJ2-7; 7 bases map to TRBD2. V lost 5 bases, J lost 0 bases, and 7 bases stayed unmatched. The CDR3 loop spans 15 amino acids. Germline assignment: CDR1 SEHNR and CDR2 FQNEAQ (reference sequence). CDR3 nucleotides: TGTGCCAGCAGCCCCCTCGTAGCGGGCTCCTACGAGCAGTACTTC. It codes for CASSPLVAGSYEQYF. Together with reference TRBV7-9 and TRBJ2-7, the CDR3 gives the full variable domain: DTGVSQNPRHKITKRGQNVTFRCDPISEHNRLYWYRQTLGQGPEFLTYFQNEAQLEKSRLLSDRFSAERPKGSFSTLEIQRTEQGDSAMYLCASSPLVAGSYEQYFGPGTRLTVT.

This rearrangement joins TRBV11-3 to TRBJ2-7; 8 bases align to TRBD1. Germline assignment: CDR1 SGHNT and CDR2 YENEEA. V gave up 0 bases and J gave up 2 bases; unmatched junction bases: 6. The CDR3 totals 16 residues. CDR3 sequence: CASSLDPGQGPYEQYF. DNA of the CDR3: TGTGCCAGCAGCTTAGATCCAGGACAGGGCCCCTACGAGCAGTACTTC.

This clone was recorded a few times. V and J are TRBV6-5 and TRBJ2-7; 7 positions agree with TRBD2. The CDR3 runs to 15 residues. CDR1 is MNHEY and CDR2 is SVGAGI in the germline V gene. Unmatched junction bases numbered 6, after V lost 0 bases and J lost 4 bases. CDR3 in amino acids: CASSYSMGGGYEQYF. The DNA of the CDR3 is TGTGCCAGCAGTTACTCGATGGGGGGGGGATACGAGCAGTACTTC.